These T cell receptor beta chains were read from a single sample in a study of shared clonotypes between healthy human individuals. The table came from immunoSEQ multiplex PCR; TCRdb's copy has only in-frame clones and leaves some out. The sample carries about 1 million clones, 75% to 85% recorded once. The sample was memory CD4+ T cells from PBMCs. Every receptor here comes from a man between 18 and 29 years old in good health. Some clones in this sample may be carry-over from other donors' samples. Each CDR3 is given with its conserved first and last residue. A D gene is named only where the DNA matches it firmly. Clone size is not always given. Where it is, it says once, few, many or a class for expanded clones.

size	V	D	J	DNA	CDR3
once	TRBV2	.	TRBJ2-7	TGTGCCAGCAATCAACCGGGCCGCTACGAGCAGTACTTC	CASNQPGRYEQYF
once	TRBV7-2	TRBD1	TRBJ2-3	TGTGCCAGCAGCCGATACAGGGGGCAAGATACGCAGTATTTT	CASSRYRGQDTQYF
.	TRBV28	TRBD1	TRBJ1-1	TGTGCCAGCAGTTCCACCCGGACAGGGGGCACTGAAGCTTTCTTT	CASSSTRTGGTEAFF
.	TRBV6-5	.	TRBJ2-7	TGTGCCAGCATGGGAAGTCTCAACTCCTACGAGCAGTACTTC	CASMGSLNSYEQYF
.	TRBV28	TRBD1	TRBJ1-4	TGTGCCAGCAGCGTGTGGGGTGGGACAGCAGCTAATGAAAAACTGTTTTTT	CASSVWGGTAANEKLFF
few	TRBV4-2	TRBD2	TRBJ2-1	TGTGCCAGCAGCCCCCGTGGGCACGGGGGGCTGCAGCGGGAGGGCTCCTACAATGAGCAGTTCTTC	CASSPRGHGGLQREGSYNEQFF
.	TRBV2	.	TRBJ1-1	TGTGCCAGCACAACACAGGGTACTGAAGCTTTCTTT	CASTTQGTEAFF
.	TRBV6-5	.	TRBJ2-7	TGTGCCAGCAGACAGAGCTCCTACGAGCAGTACTTC	CASRQSSYEQYF
few	TRBV15	.	TRBJ2-5	TGTGCCACCAGCAGAGGAGGAACAGGGGGAGGGAAACAAGAGACCCAGTACTTC	CATSRGGTGGGKQETQYF
.	TRBV5-1	.	TRBJ2-5	TGCGCCAGCAGCTTGGCGAGTTTCGACAGGACCCAGTACTTC	CASSLASFDRTQYF
.	TRBV10-3	TRBD1	TRBJ1-3	TGTGCCATCAGGGCGGGACAGGGGAATGGAAACACCATATATTTT	CAIRAGQGNGNTIYF
.	TRBV27	.	TRBJ2-3	TGTGCCAGCAGTAGGGGATGGTCCACAGATACGCAGTATTTT	CASSRGWSTDTQYF
.	TRBV28	.	TRBJ1-3	TGTGCCAGCAGTTTAAGCGCATCAGGGTCTGGAAACACCATATATTTT	CASSLSASGSGNTIYF
.	TRBV4-3	TRBD2	TRBJ2-3	TGCGCCAGCAGCCAAGATCTTGGGACTAGCGGGAGAACAGATACGCAGTATTTT	CASSQDLGTSGRTDTQYF
.	TRBV15	.	TRBJ1-5	TGTGCCACCAGCAGCGACCCCGGGGGACAGCCCCAGCATTTT	CATSSDPGGQPQHF
.	TRBV9	TRBD1	TRBJ2-1	TGTGCCAGCAGCCCATTCGGACAGGGGTTTGGCAATGAGCAGTTCTTC	CASSPFGQGFGNEQFF
.	TRBV6-1	.	TRBJ2-3	TGTGCCAGCACGGGCGCCGGTCTCCGTCTCGATACGCAGTATTTT	CASTGAGLRLDTQYF
.	TRBV30	.	TRBJ1-5	TGTGCCTGGAGTAGGGGACCCAATCAGCCCCAGCATTTT	CAWSRGPNQPQHF
.	TRBV5-1	TRBD1	TRBJ2-1	TGCGCCAGCAGCTTGGTGGGGACAGTTACCTACAATGAGCAGTTCTTC	CASSLVGTVTYNEQFF
few	TRBV5-6	.	TRBJ2-1	TGTGCCAGCAGCTCTATACAGAGGTTCAATGAGCAGTTCTTC	CASSSIQRFNEQFF
few	TRBV23-1	.	TRBJ1-1	TGCGCCAGCAGTCAATCCACCCGGAGCGGGGGCCGGAACACTGAAGCTTTCTTT	CASSQSTRSGGRNTEAFF
.	TRBV5-1	TRBD1	TRBJ2-7	TGCGCCAGCAGCTTGGTACAGGGGAACGAGCAGTACTTC	CASSLVQGNEQYF
.	TRBV7-3	.	TRBJ2-3	TGTGCCAGCAGCTTATCGGTAGTCGCAGATACGCAGTATTTT	CASSLSVVADTQYF
.	TRBV5-4	TRBD2	TRBJ2-2	TGTGCCAGCAGCTTGAAGGTAGCGGGAGTAGTCGGGGAGCTGTTTTTT	CASSLKVAGVVGELFF
.	TRBV4-2	TRBD2	TRBJ2-1	TGTGCCAGCAGCCAAGGATTGGGTCTAGCGGGATACAATGAGCAGTTCTTC	CASSQGLGLAGYNEQFF
few	TRBV25-1	TRBD1	TRBJ1-1	TGTGCCAGCAGTGAGGCCGGGACAGCGAACGAAGCTTTCTTT	CASSEAGTANEAFF
many	TRBV6-6	TRBD1	TRBJ1-2	TGTGCCAGCAGCCCCGGGACAGCTAACTATGGCTACACCTTC	CASSPGTANYGYTF
.	TRBV28	.	TRBJ2-5	TGTGCCAGCAGTTTTGTTTTAGGGCGGACCCAGTACTTC	CASSFVLGRTQYF
.	TRBV7-3	.	TRBJ1-2	TGTGCCAGCAGCTTGGGGGGAGCGGACTATGGCTACACCTTC	CASSLGGADYGYTF
.	TRBV5-1	TRBD2	TRBJ2-7	TGCGCCAGCAGCTTGGACTCGGGAGGGCCCTACGAGCAGTACTTC	CASSLDSGGPYEQYF
.	TRBV19	.	TRBJ1-5	TGTGCCAGTAGTATATTTAGGACCGATCAGCCCCAGCATTTT	CASSIFRTDQPQHF
few	TRBV9	.	TRBJ1-1	TGTGCCAGCAGCGTAGGTGACAGGATGAACACTGAAGCTTTCTTT	CASSVGDRMNTEAFF
.	TRBV4-2	TRBD2	TRBJ2-1	TGTGCCAGCAGCCAAGGGCTTACTAGCGGGAGCGGTGAGCAGTTCTTC	CASSQGLTSGSGEQFF
.	TRBV27	TRBD1	TRBJ2-7	TGTGCCAGCAGTTTAATGGACAGGGGAATATCCTACGAGCAGTACTTC	CASSLMDRGISYEQYF
.	TRBV2	.	TRBJ2-1	TGTGCCAGCAGTGCCTTACCGGGACCTCTCCGTGGCAATGAGCAGTTCTTC	CASSALPGPLRGNEQFF
few	TRBV6-5	.	TRBJ2-3	TGTGCCAGCAGTCCAGGGTGGGACACAGATACGCAGTATTTT	CASSPGWDTDTQYF
.	TRBV5-4	.	TRBJ2-3	TGTGCCAGCAGTGACGCGATCACAGATACGCAGTATTTT	CASSDAITDTQYF
.	TRBV6-5	.	TRBJ2-7	TGTGCCAGCAGTCCCCGGGGCCCTCCCCCGGGCGAGCAGTACTTC	CASSPRGPPPGEQYF
once	TRBV29-1	.	TRBJ2-7	TGCAGCGTTGAGGGCAGCTCCTACGAGCAGTACTTC	CSVEGSSYEQYF
few	TRBV2	.	TRBJ1-1	TGTGCCAGCAGTCTGACAGCTGAAGCTTTCTTT	CASSLTAEAFF
.	TRBV10-3	.	TRBJ1-1	TGTGCCATCAGCGAGGGGACTGAAGCTTTCTTT	CAISEGTEAFF
.	TRBV14	TRBD1	TRBJ1-4	TGTGCCAGCAGCCAAGAACCCCGTCGGACAGGGGTTAATGAAAAACTGTTTTTT	CASSQEPRRTGVNEKLFF
many	TRBV7-9	TRBD1	TRBJ1-1	TGTGCCAGCAGCTTCAAGACAGGGACCACAGAAGCTTTCTTT	CASSFKTGTTEAFF
.	TRBV30	.	TRBJ2-7	TGTGCCTGGAGTGTAGTGCTGACACCCAGGAGCGAGCAGTACTTC	CAWSVVLTPRSEQYF